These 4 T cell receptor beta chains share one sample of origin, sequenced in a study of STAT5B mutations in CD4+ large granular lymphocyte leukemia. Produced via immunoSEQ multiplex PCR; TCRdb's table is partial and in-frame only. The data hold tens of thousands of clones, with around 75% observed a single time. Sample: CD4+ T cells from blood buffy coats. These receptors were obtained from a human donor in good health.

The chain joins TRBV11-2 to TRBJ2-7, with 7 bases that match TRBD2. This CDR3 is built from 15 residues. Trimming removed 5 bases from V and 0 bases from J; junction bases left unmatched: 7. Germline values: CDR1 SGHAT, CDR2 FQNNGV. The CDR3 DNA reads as TGTGCCAGCAGCCCCCTAGCGGTTAGCTCCTACGAGCAGTACTTC. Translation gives CASSPLAVSSYEQYF. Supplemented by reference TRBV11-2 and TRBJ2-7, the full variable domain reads EAGVAQSPRYKIIEKRQSVAFWCNPISGHATLYWYQQILGQGPKLLIQFQNNGVVDDSQLPKDRFSAERLKGVDSTLKIQPAKLEDSAVYLCASSPLAVSSYEQYFGPGTRLTVT.

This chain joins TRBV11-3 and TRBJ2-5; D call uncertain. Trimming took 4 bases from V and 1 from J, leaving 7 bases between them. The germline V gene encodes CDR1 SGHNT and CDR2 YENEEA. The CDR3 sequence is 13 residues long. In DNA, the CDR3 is TGTGCCAGCAGCTCCGGGCCCCAAGAGACCCAGTACTTC. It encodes CASSSGPQETQYF.

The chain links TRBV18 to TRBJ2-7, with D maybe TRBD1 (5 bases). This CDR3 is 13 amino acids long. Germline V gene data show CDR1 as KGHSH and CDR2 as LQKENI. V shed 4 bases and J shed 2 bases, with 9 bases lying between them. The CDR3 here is CASSLAGTYEQYF. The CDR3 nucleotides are TGTGCCAGCTCACTCGCAGGGACCTACGAGCAGTACTTC. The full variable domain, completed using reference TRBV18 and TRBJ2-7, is NAGVMQNPRHLVRRRGQEARLRCSPMKGHSHVYWYRQLPEEGLKFMVYLQKENIIDESGMPKERFSAEFPKEGPSILRIQQVVRGDSAAYFCASSLAGTYEQYFGPGTRLTVT.

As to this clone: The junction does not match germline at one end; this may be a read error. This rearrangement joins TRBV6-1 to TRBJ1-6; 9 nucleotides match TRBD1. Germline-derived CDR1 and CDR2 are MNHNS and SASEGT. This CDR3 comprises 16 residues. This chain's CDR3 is CASREDRGFSNSPLHF. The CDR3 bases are TGTGCCAGCAGAGAAGACAGGGGGTTCTCTAATTCACCCCTCCACTTT.